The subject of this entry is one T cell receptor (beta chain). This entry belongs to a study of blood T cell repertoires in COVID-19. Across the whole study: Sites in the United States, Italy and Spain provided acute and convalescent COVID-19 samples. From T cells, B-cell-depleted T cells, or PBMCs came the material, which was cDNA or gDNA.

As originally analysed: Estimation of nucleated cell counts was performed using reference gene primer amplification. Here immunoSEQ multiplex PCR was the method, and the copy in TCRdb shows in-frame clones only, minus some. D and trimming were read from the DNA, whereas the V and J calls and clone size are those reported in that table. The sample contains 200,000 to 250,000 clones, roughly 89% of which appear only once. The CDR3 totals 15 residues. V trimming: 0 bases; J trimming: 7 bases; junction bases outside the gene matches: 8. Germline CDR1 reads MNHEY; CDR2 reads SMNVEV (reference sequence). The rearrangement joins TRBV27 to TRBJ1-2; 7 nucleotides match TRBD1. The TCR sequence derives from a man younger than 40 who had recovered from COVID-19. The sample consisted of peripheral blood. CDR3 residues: CASSLSKGARAGYTF. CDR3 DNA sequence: TGTGCCAGCAGTTTATCGAAGGGGGCGCGGGCTGGCTACACCTTC.